The rows below give T cell receptor beta chains drawn from one sample of a study of radiotherapy plus CTLA-4 blockade in lung cancer. Profiling relied on immunoSEQ multiplex PCR, and the TCRdb table lists in-frame clones only, not all of them. The sample consists of approximately 49,000 clones, 80% to 90% of them appearing once. Material: peripheral blood, obtained from a patient treated with radiotherapy plus ipilimumab. Source of these receptors: a human donor with non-small cell lung cancer whose response to radiotherapy plus ipilimumab could not be evaluated. The conserved cysteine and the conserved F or W are not part of the CDR3 here. Rows may omit the clone size; those that give it use once, few, many or a size class.

cdr3_length: 13; v_call: TRBV4-3; j_call: TRBJ1-1; clone_size: .; cdr3_aa: ASSQETGGIVSAF
cdr3_length: 12; v_call: TRBV6-6; j_call: TRBJ1-3; clone_size: .; cdr3_aa: ASKERSNGNTIY
cdr3_length: 10; v_call: TRBV27; j_call: TRBJ1-2; clone_size: once; cdr3_aa: ASFGTGGGYT
cdr3_length: 13; v_call: TRBV7-2; j_call: TRBJ1-5; clone_size: once; cdr3_aa: ASSLGQASNQPQH
cdr3_length: 11; v_call: TRBV28; j_call: TRBJ2-4; clone_size: .; cdr3_aa: ASSLWSVNIQY
cdr3_length: 12; v_call: TRBV19; j_call: TRBJ2-2; clone_size: once; cdr3_aa: ASNGAGGSGELF
cdr3_length: 11; v_call: TRBV30; j_call: TRBJ1-2; clone_size: .; cdr3_aa: AWSEDRNYGYT
cdr3_length: 16; v_call: TRBV21-1; j_call: TRBJ1-3; clone_size: .; cdr3_aa: ASRFPGQANLSGNTIY
cdr3_length: 12; v_call: TRBV27; j_call: TRBJ2-6; clone_size: .; cdr3_aa: ASRRNSGANVLT
cdr3_length: 12; v_call: TRBV7-9; j_call: TRBJ1-2; clone_size: .; cdr3_aa: ASSWGTGNYGYT
cdr3_length: 13; v_call: TRBV6-5; j_call: TRBJ2-7; clone_size: .; cdr3_aa: ASRAPGTGWSEQY
cdr3_length: 12; v_call: TRBV30; j_call: TRBJ2-2; clone_size: .; cdr3_aa: AWRGLADTGELF
cdr3_length: 11; v_call: TRBV19; j_call: TRBJ2-7; clone_size: .; cdr3_aa: ASSTRGGGIWY
cdr3_length: 13; v_call: TRBV7-2; j_call: TRBJ2-3; clone_size: once; cdr3_aa: ASSPWTGSTDTQY
cdr3_length: 11; v_call: TRBV28; j_call: TRBJ2-7; clone_size: once; cdr3_aa: ASSLGGDYEQY
cdr3_length: 14; v_call: TRBV4-1; j_call: TRBJ1-2; clone_size: .; cdr3_aa: ASSQDSEGLDYGYT
cdr3_length: 16; v_call: TRBV28; j_call: TRBJ2-3; clone_size: .; cdr3_aa: ASSPPGLAATLTDTQY
cdr3_length: 11; v_call: TRBV28; j_call: TRBJ2-7; clone_size: .; cdr3_aa: ASRTTGSYEQY
cdr3_length: 14; v_call: TRBV5-1; j_call: TRBJ1-2; clone_size: .; cdr3_aa: ASSRTTTGTGSGYT
cdr3_length: 12; v_call: TRBV7-2; j_call: TRBJ2-4; clone_size: .; cdr3_aa: ASSLAGGSGIQY
cdr3_length: 15; v_call: TRBV2; j_call: TRBJ1-1; clone_size: .; cdr3_aa: ASSELNLVGGRAEAF
cdr3_length: 9; v_call: TRBV2; j_call: TRBJ2-1; clone_size: .; cdr3_aa: ASSEVEEQF
cdr3_length: 13; v_call: TRBV21-1; j_call: TRBJ2-7; clone_size: .; cdr3_aa: ASSKPSDRGYEQY
cdr3_length: 11; v_call: TRBV28; j_call: TRBJ1-2; clone_size: .; cdr3_aa: ASEAGVDYGYT
cdr3_length: 11; v_call: TRBV25-1; j_call: TRBJ2-1; clone_size: .; cdr3_aa: ASERGAYNEQF
cdr3_length: 13; v_call: TRBV7-2; j_call: TRBJ2-1; clone_size: .; cdr3_aa: ASSLLARNYNEQF
cdr3_length: 13; v_call: TRBV27; j_call: TRBJ1-2; clone_size: .; cdr3_aa: ASSPIAGGNYGYT